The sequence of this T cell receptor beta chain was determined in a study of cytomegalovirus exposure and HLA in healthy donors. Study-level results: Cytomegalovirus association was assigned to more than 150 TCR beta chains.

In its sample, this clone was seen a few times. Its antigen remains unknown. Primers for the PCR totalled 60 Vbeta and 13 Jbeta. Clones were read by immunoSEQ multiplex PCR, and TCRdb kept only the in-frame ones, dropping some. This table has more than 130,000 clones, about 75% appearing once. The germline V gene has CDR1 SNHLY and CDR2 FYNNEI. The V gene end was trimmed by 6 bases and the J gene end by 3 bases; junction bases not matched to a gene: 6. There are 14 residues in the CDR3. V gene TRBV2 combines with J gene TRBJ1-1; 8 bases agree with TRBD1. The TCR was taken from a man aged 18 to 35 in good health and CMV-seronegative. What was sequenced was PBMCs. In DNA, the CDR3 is TGTGCCAGCAGGGACAGGGTGGCGTACACTGAAGCTTTCTTT. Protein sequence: CASRDRVAYTEAFF. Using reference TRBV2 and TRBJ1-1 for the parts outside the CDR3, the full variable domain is EPEVTQTPSHQVTQMGQEVILRCVPISNHLYFYWYRQILGQKVEFLVSFYNNEISEKSEIFDDQFSVERPDGSNFTLKIRSTKLEDSAMYFCASRDRVAYTEAFFGQGTRLTVV.